This is a list of T cell receptor beta chains from one sample in a study of blood T cells in healthy people across ages. TCRdb reanalysed the 5' RACE reads using MiXCR and keeps one entry per CDR3 protein. The table records hundreds of thousands of distinct CDR3 sequences, 29% of them present only once. Sequenced sample: blood. The receptors were sampled from an elderly woman in good health. CDR3s include the opening cysteine and the closing phenylalanine or tryptophan. The order of the fields is V gene, J gene, clone size, D gene, CDR3 protein, CDR3 DNA. The D gene is left open where the match is weak. Clone size is stated in some rows and not others, as once, few, many or a class when expanded.

TRBV6-2/TRBV6-3	TRBJ2-2	NA	NA	CASSYDRQGSGELFF	TGTGCCAGCAGTTACGATAGGCAGGGGTCCGGGGAGCTGTTTTTT
TRBV5-6	TRBJ2-7	many	NA	CASSVAYEAEQYF	TGTGCCAGCAGCGTAGCTTATGAGGCCGAGCAGTACTTC
TRBV14	TRBJ2-1	few	NA	CASSQMGVASSYNEQFF	TGTGCCAGCAGCCAAATGGGGGTGGCCAGCTCCTACAATGAGCAGTTCTTC
TRBV27	TRBJ2-1	many	TRBD1	CASSSPGTGASYNEQFF	TGTGCCAGCAGTTCTCCCGGGACAGGGGCCTCCTACAATGAGCAGTTCTTC
TRBV5-1	TRBJ2-3	NA	TRBD2	CASSFSGGLRDTQYF	TGCGCCAGCAGCTTTAGCGGGGGCCTGCGGGATACGCAGTATTTT
TRBV6-2/TRBV6-3	TRBJ2-1	many	TRBD1	CASRRSGQVTREQFF	TGTGCCAGCAGACGGTCGGGACAGGTGACCAGGGAGCAGTTCTTC
TRBV15	TRBJ2-1	many	TRBD2	CATSPKRASGGYNEQFF	TGTGCCACCAGCCCAAAAAGGGCTAGCGGGGGATACAATGAGCAGTTCTTC
TRBV3-1	TRBJ2-1	NA	NA	CASSRKRGILVGETQFF	TGTGCCAGCAGCCGCAAAAGGGGAATACTAGTCGGGGAGACCCAGTTCTTC
TRBV18	TRBJ2-1	NA	NA	CASSPPSRGARDEQFF	TGTGCCAGCTCACCACCGTCCAGGGGCGCCCGGGATGAGCAGTTCTTC
TRBV12-3/TRBV12-4	TRBJ2-1	many	TRBD2	CASSSGLAGNVEQFF	TGTGCCAGCAGCTCCGGACTAGCGGGGAACGTTGAGCAGTTCTTC
TRBV20-1	TRBJ2-1	medium-sized	NA	CSASTGAQEQFF	TGCAGTGCATCGACTGGGGCGCAGGAGCAGTTCTTC
TRBV20-1	TRBJ1-5	many	TRBD1	CSARDGQGGQPQHF	TGCAGTGCTAGGGATGGACAGGGTGGTCAGCCCCAGCATTTT
TRBV7-2	TRBJ1-5	many	NA	CASSLGSNNQPQHF	TGTGCCAGCAGCCTAGGGAGTAACAATCAGCCCCAGCATTTT
TRBV7-2	TRBJ2-7	NA	NA	CASSLRSYGIGEQYF	TGTGCCAGCAGTCTCAGGTCATACGGCATTGGGGAGCAGTACTTC
TRBV13	TRBJ2-3	NA	NA	CASSLTSTPDTQYF	TGTGCCAGCAGCTTGACCAGCACCCCAGATACGCAGTATTTT
TRBV12-3/TRBV12-4	TRBJ2-1	once	TRBD1	CASSLAGGQGAGNEQFF	TGTGCCAGCAGTTTAGCCGGAGGACAGGGGGCGGGAAATGAGCAGTTCTTC
TRBV6-2/TRBV6-3	TRBJ1-1	NA	NA	CASVRNTEAFF	TGTGCCAGCGTGCGGAACACTGAAGCTTTCTTT
TRBV9	TRBJ1-2	many	NA	CASSVTGYGYTF	TGTGCCAGCAGCGTAACAGGGTATGGCTACACCTTC
TRBV18	TRBJ2-5	many	NA	CASSTGQTQYF	TGTGCCAGCTCAACGGGACAGACCCAGTACTTC
TRBV29-1	TRBJ1-2	many	NA	CSVRRLYGYTF	TGCAGCGTTAGACGGCTCTATGGCTACACCTTC
TRBV28	TRBJ1-5	few	NA	CASRILGLQPQHF	TGTGCCAGCAGGATCCTGGGTTTACAGCCCCAGCATTTT
TRBV4-3	TRBJ2-2	many	TRBD2	CASSQTSGGTGELFF	TGCGCCAGCAGCCAAACTAGCGGGGGGACCGGGGAGCTGTTTTTT
TRBV30	TRBJ2-3	many	TRBD2	CAWNPIRSGGGDTQYF	TGTGCCTGGAACCCGATCCGCAGCGGGGGAGGAGATACGCAGTATTTT
TRBV20-1	TRBJ1-5	NA	NA	CSATRDPSNQPQHF	TGCAGTGCTACGAGGGACCCAAGCAATCAGCCCCAGCATTTT
TRBV7-2	TRBJ1-1	NA	NA	CASGSDRNTEAFF	TGTGCCAGCGGCTCGGATAGAAACACTGAAGCTTTCTTT
TRBV29-1	TRBJ2-6	many	NA	CSVAQGNGANVLTF	TGCAGCGTTGCACAGGGAAATGGGGCCAACGTCCTGACTTTC
TRBV27	TRBJ2-2	NA	TRBD1	CASSSRTGPGELFF	TGTGCCAGCAGTTCCCGGACAGGGCCCGGGGAGCTGTTTTTT
TRBV27	TRBJ2-1	NA	NA	CASTPDLLGNEQFF	TGTGCCAGCACCCCTGACCTACTTGGCAATGAGCAGTTCTTC
TRBV12-3/TRBV12-4	TRBJ2-5	few	NA	CASSFSGCETQYF	TGTGCCAGCAGTTTCTCGGGTTGCGAGACCCAGTACTTC
TRBV3-1	TRBJ2-5	NA	TRBD2	CASSPRGGLKTQYF	TGTGCCAGCAGCCCGCGGGGGGGCCTGAAGACCCAGTACTTC
TRBV27	TRBJ2-3	many	NA	CASNPLGLTDTQYF	TGTGCCAGCAACCCTCTAGGGTTGACAGATACGCAGTATTTT
TRBV7-2	TRBJ2-7	NA	TRBD2	CAGSLSRGGYNEQYF	TGTGCCGGCAGCTTAAGTCGCGGGGGGTACAATGAGCAGTACTTC
TRBV7-6	TRBJ2-7	NA	NA	CASSPNPRFIYEQYF	TGTGCCAGCAGCCCGAACCCTCGATTTATTTACGAGCAGTACTTC
TRBV6-1	TRBJ1-2	few	NA	CASRSPQRPGGGYTF	TGTGCCAGCAGGTCCCCTCAACGTCCGGGAGGTGGCTACACCTTC
TRBV4-1	TRBJ2-1	NA	NA	CASSQRETQFF	TGCGCCAGCAGCCAACGAGAGACCCAGTTCTTC
TRBV4-3	TRBJ2-5	many	TRBD2	CASSHRRGEGTQYF	TGCGCCAGCAGCCACCGCCGGGGGGAGGGGACCCAGTACTTC
TRBV7-2	TRBJ2-3	many	TRBD2	CASSLGLAAVDTQYF	TGTGCCAGCAGCCTGGGGCTAGCGGCTGTGGATACGCAGTATTTT
TRBV6-5	TRBJ2-5	NA	TRBD2	CASSPRGLAETQYF	TGTGCCAGCAGTCCCCGAGGACTAGCTGAGACCCAGTACTTC
TRBV6-5	TRBJ2-1	NA	NA	CTSSLNNEQFF	TGTACCAGCAGCCTAAACAATGAGCAGTTCTTC
TRBV11-2	TRBJ1-2	NA	TRBD1	CASSYWTGGSYGYTF	TGTGCCAGCAGCTACTGGACAGGGGGCAGCTATGGCTACACCTTC
TRBV3-1	TRBJ2-7	few	NA	CASSSLGHEAQYF	TGTGCCAGCAGCTCACTAGGCCATGAGGCCCAGTACTTC
TRBV9	TRBJ2-7	many	TRBD1	CASSVEDRGKQYF	TGTGCCAGCAGCGTAGAGGACAGGGGGAAGCAGTACTTC
TRBV3-1	TRBJ1-1	few	NA	CASSQGPREAFF	TGTGCCAGCAGCCAGGGACCGCGAGAGGCTTTCTTT
TRBV7-2	TRBJ2-7	many	NA	CASSLVTYSEQYF	TGTGCCAGCAGCTTAGTGACCTACAGCGAGCAGTACTTC